The 20 T cell receptor beta chains below come from one sample, sequenced in a study of T cells in Graves' hyperthyroidism and ophthalmopathy. TCR beta CDR3 region amplification was performed from RNA transcripts. HTBI primers drove first-round RT-PCR of the TCR CDR3. Via MiXCR, TCRdb re-called the multiplex PCR reads, giving one row per CDR3 protein. The sample has about 320,000 distinct CDR3 sequences, roughly 17% seen once; the top ten hold 33%. Sequenced material: blood. Source of these receptors: a man between 25 and 39 years old with Graves' hyperthyroidism.

V gene TRBV5-6 combines with J gene TRBJ1-1, with D possibly matching TRBD1 (6 bases). This CDR3 spans 13 amino acids. The germline V and J ends were trimmed by 4 bases and 4 bases, with 11 bases remaining between them. Germline-derived CDR1 and CDR2 are SGHDT and YYEEEE. In nucleotides, the CDR3 is TGTGCCAGCAGCCCTTCGGGGGCCACTGAAGCTTTCTTT. Its protein is CASSPSGATEAFF.

This clonotype was detected a few times. This chain joins TRBV18 and TRBJ2-2; 7 bases agree with TRBD1. The germline V gene encodes CDR1 KGHSH and CDR2 LQKENI. CDR3 length: 16 amino acids. Germline trimming cut 5 bases from V and 2 bases from J; bases unmatched to any gene: 8. CDR3 coding DNA: TGTGCCAGCTCATCCGGACAGGTCCACAACACCGGGGAGCTGTTTTTT. Translating gives CASSSGQVHNTGELFF.

This clonotype was seen only a few times. The CDR3 region is CASSVDSRTDTQYF. The CDR3 DNA reads as TGTGCCAGCAGCGTAGACAGCCGCACAGATACGCAGTATTTT. This chain joins TRBV9 and TRBJ2-3; D is undetermined. V lost 0 bases and J 1 base, leaving 6 bases between the germline ends. Per germline, CDR1 SGDLS and CDR2 YYNGEE. The CDR3 length is 14 residues.

This clonotype has only a few counts. The gene calls are TRBV19 and TRBJ2-5, with D uncertain. In germline, CDR1 is LNHDA, CDR2 SQIVND (reference sequence). Between the trimmed V and J ends, which lost 7 bases and 2 bases, there was a span of 14 bases. CDR3 length: 14 amino acids. The CDR3 coding sequence is TGTGCCAGTAAAGGAGATCTTTCTCAAGAGACCCAGTACTTC. This codes for CASKGDLSQETQYF.

The CDR3 protein is CASSRSGRGAGELFF. The CDR3 DNA reads as TGTGCCAGCAGCCGTAGCGGGAGAGGGGCCGGGGAGCTGTTTTTT. The chain uses TRBV5-4 and TRBJ2-2, with 9 bases fitting TRBD2. Germline CDR1 and CDR2: SGHNT and YYREEE (reference sequence). The CDR3 runs 15 residues. The junction had 7 bases not matched to a gene; V was cut back by 4 bases and J by 6 bases.

The chain carries TRBV27 and TRBJ2-6; D call uncertain. This CDR3 spans 14 amino acids. Germline CDR1 and CDR2: MNHEY and SMNVEV (reference sequence). V was clipped by 6 bases and J by 2 bases, with 8 bases between them. The CDR3 sequence is CASSQLAGANVLTF. The CDR3, as DNA: TGTGCCAGCAGCCAACTTGCTGGGGCCAACGTCCTGACTTTC. Combining the CDR3 with reference TRBV27 and TRBJ2-6 gives the whole variable domain EAQVTQNPRYLITVTGKKLTVTCSQNMNHEYMSWYRQDPGLGLRQIYYSMNVEVTDKGDVPEGYKVSRKEKRNFPLILESPSPNQTSLYFCASSQLAGANVLTFGAGSRLTVL.

This chain uses TRBV12-3 or TRBV12-4 with TRBJ2-2; perhaps TRBD2 as D (6 bases). The CDR3 runs to 12 residues. V lost 11 bases to trimming and J lost 8 bases, with 15 bases between them. This CDR3 is CAGGSPGGELFF. The CDR3 coding sequence is TGTGCCGGGGGGTCCCCCGGGGGGGAGCTGTTTTTT.

This chain connects TRBV13 to TRBJ2-5; tentative D call: TRBD1 (6 bases). CDR1 is PRHDT and CDR2 is FYEKMQ in the germline V gene (reference sequence). The CDR3 loop spans 14 amino acids. The V end was cut by 4 bases, the J end by 2 bases, with 11 bases between. The CDR3 protein is CASSSIGGQETQYF. The CDR3 DNA follows: TGTGCCAGCAGCTCTATAGGGGGTCAAGAGACCCAGTACTTC.

V usage is TRBV12-3 or TRBV12-4 and J usage is TRBJ2-2; 7 bases map to TRBD2. The V segment lost 7 bases and the J segment 4 bases; nucleotides outside the gene matches: 12. This CDR3 region has 16 residues. The CDR3 loop is CASIPLGGVGTGELFF. The CDR3 DNA sequence: TGTGCCAGCATTCCCCTGGGAGGGGTTGGCACCGGGGAGCTGTTTTTT.

This clonotype was seen a handful of times. The gene calls are TRBV27 and TRBJ1-1, with a weak D call TRBD1 (5 bases). Trimming cost V 3 bases and J 1 base, with 12 bases left between them. From germline, CDR1 is MNHEY and CDR2 SMNVEV (reference sequence). This CDR3 region has 15 residues. CDR3 residues: CASSLGTAGNTEAFF. DNA of the CDR3: TGTGCCAGCAGTTTGGGGACGGCGGGGAACACTGAAGCTTTCTTT.

The sample holds a few counts of this clonotype. The chain joins TRBV3-1 to TRBJ2-1; 11 bases are a match to TRBD1. J gave up 5 bases and V 4 bases, and 4 bases lay outside the gene matches. The CDR3 extends over 15 amino acids. Germline assignment: CDR1 LGHDT and CDR2 YNNKEL (reference sequence). The CDR3 nucleotides are TGTGCCAGCAGCCTCGGGACAGGGGGGAACAATGAGCAGTTCTTC. Encoded protein: CASSLGTGGNNEQFF.

This clonotype has ten or more counts. V usage is TRBV3-1 and J usage is TRBJ2-7; 8 bases line up with TRBD2. The CDR3 extends over 14 amino acids. After removal of 4 bases from V and 3 bases from J, the junction contained 5 bases not matched to a gene. The V gene's germline CDR1 is LGHDT and CDR2 YNNKEL (reference sequence). The CDR3 DNA reads as TGTGCCAGCAGCCCCAGCGGGAGAGGCTACGAGCAGTACTTC. Protein sequence: CASSPSGRGYEQYF.

This clonotype was recorded a few times. The chain recombines TRBV6-1 with TRBJ1-1; 7 bases line up with TRBD1. After removal of 3 bases from V and 1 base from J, the junction contained 11 bases not matched to a gene. There are 17 residues in the CDR3. Germline values: CDR1 MNHNS, CDR2 SASEGT. CDR3 nucleotides: TGTGCCAGCAGTGAGACAGGAGGGGGCATAAGGAACACTGAAGCTTTCTTT. It yields the protein CASSETGGGIRNTEAFF.

This clonotype was observed at least ten times. This chain connects TRBV12-3 or TRBV12-4 to TRBJ2-5; 13 bases are a match to TRBD2. CDR3 length: 18 residues. J was trimmed by 5 bases and V by 6 bases; bases with no gene match: 15. The CDR3 sequence: CASSQGLAGSSTEETQYF. For the CDR3, the DNA is TGTGCCAGCAGCCAGGGACTAGCGGGGTCCTCCACGGAGGAGACCCAGTACTTC.

This clonotype was found a few times. This chain uses TRBV19 with TRBJ1-3; tentative D call: TRBD1 (6 bases). Trimming took off 3 bases at V and 11 bases at J, with 14 bases between the two ends. Germline-derived CDR1 and CDR2 are LNHDA and SQIVND (reference sequence). The CDR3 is 13 residues long. This chain's CDR3 is CASSIRDTRAIYF. The CDR3 DNA reads TGTGCCAGTAGTATCCGGGACACTCGAGCCATATATTTT.

CDR3 loop: CASSLTRWDTQYF. In DNA, the CDR3 is TGTGCCAGCAGTTTGACTAGATGGGATACGCAGTATTTT. The V gene is TRBV11-1, the J gene TRBJ2-3; weak D call: TRBD2 (6 bases). Trimming removed 6 bases at V and 6 bases at J, with 13 bases between. Germline V gene lookup returns CDR1 SGHAT and CDR2 FQDESV (reference sequence). The CDR3 extends over 13 amino acids.

This clonotype has a count of ten or more. This chain links TRBV11-2 with TRBJ2-7; 7 bases fit TRBD1. The CDR3 spans 17 residues. Germline V gives CDR1 SGHAT, CDR2 FQNNGV. V shed 5 bases, J shed 5 bases, and the junction held 18 bases outside the gene matches. CDR3 residues: CASSLYPGTDPRHEQYF. CDR3 nucleotide sequence: TGTGCCAGCAGCCTATACCCGGGGACAGACCCCCGCCACGAGCAGTACTTC. Combining the CDR3 with reference TRBV11-2 and TRBJ2-7 gives the whole variable domain EAGVAQSPRYKIIEKRQSVAFWCNPISGHATLYWYQQILGQGPKLLIQFQNNGVVDDSQLPKDRFSAERLKGVDSTLKIQPAKLEDSAVYLCASSLYPGTDPRHEQYFGPGTRLTVT.

The V and J genes are TRBV4-1 and TRBJ1-1; D is possibly TRBD1 (5 bases). The CDR3 is 16 residues long. Trimming shortened V by 1 base and J by 4 bases, and 16 bases separated the two germline ends. The germline gives CDR1 MGHRA, CDR2 YSYEKL. The CDR3 region is CASSQVGRRVTTEAFF. In DNA form, the CDR3 reads TGCGCCAGCAGCCAAGTTGGCCGCAGGGTGACCACTGAAGCTTTCTTT.

A remark on this clonotype: This may stem from a read error, because a much larger clone lies one nucleotide away. The chain employs TRBV2 and TRBJ2-2, with a weak D call TRBD2 (5 bases). The CDR3 loop spans 12 amino acids. CDR1 is SNHLY and CDR2 is FYNNEI in the germline V gene. The DNA of the CDR3 is TGTGCCAGCAGGCAGAACACCGGGGAGCTGCTTTTT. Protein product: CASRQNTGELLF.

The V gene is TRBV10-2, the J gene TRBJ2-3; TRBD2 matches at 7 bases. CDR3 length: 14 amino acids. Germline V lookup: CDR1 WSHSY, CDR2 SAAADI. The V and J ends lost 6 bases and 3 bases, in that order; junction bases with no gene match: 6. CDR3 sequence reads: CASRAGPETDTQYF. In nucleotides, the CDR3 is TGCGCCAGCAGAGCGGGACCTGAGACAGATACGCAGTATTTT.